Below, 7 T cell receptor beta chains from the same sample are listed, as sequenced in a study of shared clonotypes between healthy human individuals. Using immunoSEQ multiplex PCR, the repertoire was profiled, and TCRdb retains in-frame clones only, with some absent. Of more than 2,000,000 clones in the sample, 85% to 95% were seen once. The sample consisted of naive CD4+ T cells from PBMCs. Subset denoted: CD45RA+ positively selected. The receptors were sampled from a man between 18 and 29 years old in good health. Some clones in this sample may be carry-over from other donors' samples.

CDR3 sequence reads: CASSLDLASGITDTQYF. The CDR3 coding sequence is TGTGCCAGCAGCTTAGATCTCGCTAGCGGGATCACAGATACGCAGTATTTT. The chain is built from TRBV7-2 and TRBJ2-3; 9 nucleotides line up with TRBD2. The trim removed 1 base at V and 2 bases at J, leaving 7 bases unmatched. Germline-derived CDR1 and CDR2 are SGHTA and FQGNSA. The CDR3 is made up of 17 amino acids. Supplemented by reference TRBV7-2 and TRBJ2-3, the full variable domain reads GAGVSQSPSNKVTEKGKDVELRCDPISGHTALYWYRQSLGQGLEFLIYFQGNSAPDKSGLPSDRFSAERTGGSVSTLTIQRTQQEDSAVYLCASSLDLASGITDTQYFGPGTRLTVL.

The CDR3 region has the DNA TGCGCCAGCAGTGAAGCAGGGAGCTCCTACAATGAGCAGTTCTTC. Translation: CASSEAGSSYNEQFF. The genes are TRBV10-1 and TRBJ2-1, with D perhaps matching TRBD1 or TRBD2 (5 bases each). Germline assignment: CDR1 WNHNN and CDR2 SYGVQD (reference sequence). V was shortened by 3 bases and J by 0 bases, with 9 bases between the two germline ends. This CDR3 contains 15 residues.

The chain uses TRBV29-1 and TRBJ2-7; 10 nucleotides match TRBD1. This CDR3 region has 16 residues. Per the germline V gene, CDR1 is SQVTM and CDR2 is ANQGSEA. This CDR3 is CTLWGQGTTLSYEQYF. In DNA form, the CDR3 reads TGCACCCTCTGGGGACAGGGGACCACTTTGTCCTACGAGCAGTACTTC.

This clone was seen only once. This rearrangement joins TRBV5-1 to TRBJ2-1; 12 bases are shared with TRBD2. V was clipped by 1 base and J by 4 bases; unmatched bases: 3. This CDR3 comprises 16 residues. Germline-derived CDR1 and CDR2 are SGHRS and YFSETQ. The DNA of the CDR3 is TGCGCCAGCAGCTTGTTGACTAGCGGGAGTTACAATGAGCAGTTCTTC. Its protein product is CASSLLTSGSYNEQFF.

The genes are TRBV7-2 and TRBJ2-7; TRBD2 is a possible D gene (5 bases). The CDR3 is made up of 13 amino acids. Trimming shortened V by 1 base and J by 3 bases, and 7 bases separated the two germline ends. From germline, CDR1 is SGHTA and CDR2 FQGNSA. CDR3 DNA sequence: TGTGCCAGCAGCTTAGTAGCGAACTACGAGCAGTACTTC. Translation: CASSLVANYEQYF.

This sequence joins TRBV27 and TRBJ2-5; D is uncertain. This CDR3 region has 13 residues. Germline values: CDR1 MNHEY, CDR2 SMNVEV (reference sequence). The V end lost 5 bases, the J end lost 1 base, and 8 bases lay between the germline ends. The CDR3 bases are TGTGCCAGCAGTCGAAGAAGCCAAGAGACCCAGTACTTC. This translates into CASSRRSQETQYF.

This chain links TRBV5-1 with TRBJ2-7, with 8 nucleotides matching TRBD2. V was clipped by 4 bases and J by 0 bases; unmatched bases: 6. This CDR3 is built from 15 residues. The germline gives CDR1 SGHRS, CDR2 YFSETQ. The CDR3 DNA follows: TGCGCCAGCAGCCGGTTGCGGGAGGTCTCCTACGAGCAGTACTTC. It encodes CASSRLREVSYEQYF.